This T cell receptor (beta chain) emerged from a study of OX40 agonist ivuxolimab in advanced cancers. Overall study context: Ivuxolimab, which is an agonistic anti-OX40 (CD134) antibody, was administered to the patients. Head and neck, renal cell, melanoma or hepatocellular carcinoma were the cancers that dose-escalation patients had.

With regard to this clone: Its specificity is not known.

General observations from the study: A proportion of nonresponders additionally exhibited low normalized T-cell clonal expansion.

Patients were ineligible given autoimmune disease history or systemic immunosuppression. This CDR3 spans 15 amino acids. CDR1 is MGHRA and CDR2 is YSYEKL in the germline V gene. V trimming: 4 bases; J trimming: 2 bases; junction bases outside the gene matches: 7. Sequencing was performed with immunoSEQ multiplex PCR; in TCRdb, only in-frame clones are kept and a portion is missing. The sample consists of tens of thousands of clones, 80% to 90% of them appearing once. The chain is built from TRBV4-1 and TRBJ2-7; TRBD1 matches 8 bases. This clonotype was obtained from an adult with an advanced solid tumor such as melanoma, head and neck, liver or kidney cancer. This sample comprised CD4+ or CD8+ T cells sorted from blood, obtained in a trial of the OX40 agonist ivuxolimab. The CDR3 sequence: CASSPTGAPTYEQYF. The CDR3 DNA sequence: TGCGCCAGCAGCCCGACAGGGGCCCCGACCTACGAGCAGTACTTC.